Sequencing of this T cell receptor beta chain was carried out in a study of CD8 T cells in ankylosing spondylitis. Study-wide points: Reportedly, matched ankylosing spondylitis synovial fluid was significantly enriched for disease-linked clones. What seemed typical of ankylosing spondylitis blood was a TCR beta motif built from about 8 highly homologous variants.

A few counts support this clonotype. The antigen is undetermined. Generation of TCR beta libraries employed quantitative 5'-RACE incorporating molecular barcodes. TCRdb reprocessed the 5' RACE reads with MiXCR, giving one entry per CDR3 protein. In the table there are around 330,000 distinct CDR3 sequences, roughly 10% of which are singletons. This CDR3 is 15 amino acids long. The V and J ends lost 5 bases and 4 bases, in that order; junction bases with no gene match: 8. The V gene's germline CDR1 is KGHSH and CDR2 LQKENI. The sample taken for sequencing was blood, either unsorted or a sorted T cell fraction (not recorded which). This clonotype originated in a female donor with ankylosing spondylitis or in good health (not recorded which). The chain has TRBV18 and TRBJ2-7; TRBD2 matches 10 bases. CDR3 loop: CASSSSSGSSYEQYF. The CDR3 region has the DNA TGTGCCAGCTCATCCTCTAGCGGGAGCTCATACGAGCAGTACTTC.